A selection of T cell receptor beta chains follows, all from one sample in a study of T cells in Graves' hyperthyroidism and ophthalmopathy. TCRdb re-analysed the multiplex PCR reads in MiXCR, keeping a single row per CDR3 protein. The data hold 500,000 to 650,000 distinct CDR3 sequences, with 13% to 15% observed a single time. Sequenced sample: blood. These TCRs come from a woman aged 50 to 60 with Graves' ophthalmopathy. The CDR3 runs from the conserved cysteine through the conserved F or W. Each record gives: D gene, J gene, CDR3 length, clone size, V gene, CDR3 protein, CDR3 DNA. The D gene is left open where the match is weak. For some rows the clone size is stated as once, few or many, or as a class when expanded; others skip it.

>NA|TRBJ2-1|14|many|TRBV18
CASSPTESYNEQFF
TGTGCCAGCTCACCGACTGAGTCCTACAATGAGCAGTTCTTC
>TRBD2|TRBJ2-3|14|few|TRBV7-3
CASSLFSGTDTQYF
TGTGCCAGCAGCTTGTTTAGCGGGACAGATACGCAGTATTTT
>NA|TRBJ2-1|15|many|TRBV13
CASSFRRVAHNEQFF
TGTGCCAGCAGCTTTCGCAGGGTAGCCCACAATGAGCAGTTCTTC
>NA|TRBJ2-5|13|many|TRBV7-9
CASSLVGAETQYF
TGTGCCAGCAGCTTAGTGGGGGCCGAGACCCAGTACTTC
>NA|TRBJ2-7|15|NA|TRBV12-3/TRBV12-4
CASSSLQGFRYEQYF
TGTGCCAGCAGTTCCCTCCAGGGGTTTCGCTACGAGCAGTACTTC
>NA|TRBJ2-1|18|NA|TRBV5-1
CASSPRSSLATAYNEQFF
TGCGCCAGCAGCCCCCGGAGTAGTTTAGCGACGGCCTACAATGAGCAGTTCTTC
>TRBD1|TRBJ1-5|17|NA|TRBV5-4
CASSPGTEFYSNQPQHF
TGTGCCAGCAGCCCCGGGACAGAGTTTTATAGCAATCAGCCCCAGCATTTT
>NA|TRBJ2-5|14|few|TRBV4-1
CASSPPGLEETQYF
TGCGCCAGCAGCCCGCCTGGACTGGAAGAGACCCAGTACTTC
>NA|TRBJ2-7|13|many|TRBV2
CASSEGGSYEQYF
TGTGCCAGCAGTGAGGGCGGTTCATACGAGCAGTACTTC
>NA|TRBJ2-3|13|NA|TRBV15
CATSSRAADTQYF
TGTGCCACCAGCAGCAGGGCCGCAGATACGCAGTATTTT
>NA|TRBJ2-4|15|many|TRBV20-1
CSAKRLDYDENIQYF
TGCAGTGCCAAACGCCTTGACTATGACGAAAACATTCAGTACTTC
>TRBD2|TRBJ2-2|14|NA|TRBV28
CASSEREYTGELFF
TGTGCCAGCAGTGAGCGGGAGTACACCGGGGAGCTGTTTTTT
>NA|TRBJ2-1|15|many|TRBV6-1
CASTKLEGAFNEQFF
TGTGCCAGCACCAAATTGGAGGGGGCGTTCAATGAGCAGTTCTTC
>TRBD2|TRBJ2-1|17|many|TRBV7-8
CASSLGPRGGRGYFQFF
TGTGCCAGCAGCTTAGGACCTAGGGGCGGGAGGGGGTATTTTCAGTTCTTC
>NA|TRBJ2-5|10|NA|TRBV7-8
CASSPAFQYF
TGTGCCAGCAGCCCCGCCTTCCAGTACTTC
>NA|TRBJ1-5|16|many|TRBV12-3/TRBV12-4
CASSLLGPPRDQPQHF
TGTGCCAGCAGTCTCCTGGGACCGCCAAGGGATCAGCCCCAGCATTTT